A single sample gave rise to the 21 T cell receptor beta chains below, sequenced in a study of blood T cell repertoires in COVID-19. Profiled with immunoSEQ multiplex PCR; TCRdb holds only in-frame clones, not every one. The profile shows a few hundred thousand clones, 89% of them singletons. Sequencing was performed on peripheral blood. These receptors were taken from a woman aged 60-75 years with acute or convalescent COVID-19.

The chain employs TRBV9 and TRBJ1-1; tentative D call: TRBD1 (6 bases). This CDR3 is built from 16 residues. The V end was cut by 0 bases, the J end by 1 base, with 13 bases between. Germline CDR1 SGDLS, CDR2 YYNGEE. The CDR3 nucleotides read TGTGCCAGCAGCGTAGGCGGGGGGGCAGCGAACACTGAAGCTTTCTTT. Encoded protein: CASSVGGGAANTEAFF.

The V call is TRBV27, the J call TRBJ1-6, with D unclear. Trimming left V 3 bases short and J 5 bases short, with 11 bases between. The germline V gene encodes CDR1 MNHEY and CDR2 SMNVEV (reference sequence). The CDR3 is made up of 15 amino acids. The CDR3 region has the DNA TGTGCCAGCAGTTTTGAGGGTTACCATAATTCACCCCTCCACTTT. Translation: CASSFEGYHNSPLHF.

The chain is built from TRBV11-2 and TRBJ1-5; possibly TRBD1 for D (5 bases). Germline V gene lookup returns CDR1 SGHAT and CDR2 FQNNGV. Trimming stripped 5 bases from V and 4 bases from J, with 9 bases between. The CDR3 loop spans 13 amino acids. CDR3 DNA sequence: TGTGCCAGCAGCCGGACAACTAATCAGCCCCAGCATTTT. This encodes CASSRTTNQPQHF. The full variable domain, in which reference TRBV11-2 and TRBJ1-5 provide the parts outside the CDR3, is EAGVAQSPRYKIIEKRQSVAFWCNPISGHATLYWYQQILGQGPKLLIQFQNNGVVDDSQLPKDRFSAERLKGVDSTLKIQPAKLEDSAVYLCASSRTTNQPQHFGDGTRLSIL.

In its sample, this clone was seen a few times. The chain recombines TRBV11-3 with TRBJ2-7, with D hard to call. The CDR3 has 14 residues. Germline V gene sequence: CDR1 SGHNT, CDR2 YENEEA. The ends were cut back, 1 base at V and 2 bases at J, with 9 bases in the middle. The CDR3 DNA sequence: TGTGCCAGCAGCTTAGCACCGGGTGCCTACGAGCAGTACTTC. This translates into CASSLAPGAYEQYF.

In DNA form, the CDR3 reads TGTGCCAGCAGGCTAACAGGGGCGAAAGATACGCAGTATTTT. Amino acid sequence: CASRLTGAKDTQYF. The V call is TRBV28, the J call TRBJ2-3; TRBD1 matches 7 bases. The junction had 8 bases not matched to a gene; V was cut back by 6 bases and J by 5 bases. CDR1 and CDR2 from the germline V gene are MDHEN and SYDVKM. The CDR3 has 14 amino acids.

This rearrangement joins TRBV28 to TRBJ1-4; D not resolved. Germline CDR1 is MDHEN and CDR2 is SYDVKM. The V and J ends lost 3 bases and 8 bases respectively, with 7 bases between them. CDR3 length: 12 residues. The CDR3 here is CASSLAAEKLFF. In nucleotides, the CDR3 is TGTGCCAGCAGTTTGGCTGCAGAAAAACTGTTTTTT.

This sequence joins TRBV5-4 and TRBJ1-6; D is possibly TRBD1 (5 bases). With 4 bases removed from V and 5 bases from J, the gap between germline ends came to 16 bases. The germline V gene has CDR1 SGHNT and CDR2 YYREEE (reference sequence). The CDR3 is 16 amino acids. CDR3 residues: CASSRDRALDNSPLHF. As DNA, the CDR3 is TGTGCCAGCAGCCGAGACAGAGCTCTGGATAATTCACCCCTCCACTTT.

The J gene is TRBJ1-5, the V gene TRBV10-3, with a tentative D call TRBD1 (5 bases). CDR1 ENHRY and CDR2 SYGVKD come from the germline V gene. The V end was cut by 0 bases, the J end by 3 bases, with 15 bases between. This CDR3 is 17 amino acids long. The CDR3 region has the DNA TGTGCCATCAGTGAGTCCCAACAGGCCAAACCCAATCAGCCCCAGCATTTT. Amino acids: CAISESQQAKPNQPQHF.

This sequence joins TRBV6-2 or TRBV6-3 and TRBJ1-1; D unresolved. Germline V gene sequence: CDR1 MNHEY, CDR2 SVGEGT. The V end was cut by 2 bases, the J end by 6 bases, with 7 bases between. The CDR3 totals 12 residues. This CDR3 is CASSYRVAEAFF. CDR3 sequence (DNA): TGTGCCAGCAGTTACCGGGTAGCTGAAGCTTTCTTT.

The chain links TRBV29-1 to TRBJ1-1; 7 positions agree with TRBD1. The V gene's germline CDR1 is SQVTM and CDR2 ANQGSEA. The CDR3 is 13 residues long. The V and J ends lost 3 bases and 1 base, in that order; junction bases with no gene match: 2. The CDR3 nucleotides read TGCAGCGTTGATTGGACAGGGAACACTGAAGCTTTCTTT. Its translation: CSVDWTGNTEAFF.

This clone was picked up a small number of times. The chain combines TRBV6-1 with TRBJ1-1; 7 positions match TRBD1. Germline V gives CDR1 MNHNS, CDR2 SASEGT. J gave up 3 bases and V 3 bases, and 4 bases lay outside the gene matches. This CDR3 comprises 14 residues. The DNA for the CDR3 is TGTGCCAGCAGTGAGCCACAGGGGTACACTGAAGCTTTCTTT. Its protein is CASSEPQGYTEAFF.

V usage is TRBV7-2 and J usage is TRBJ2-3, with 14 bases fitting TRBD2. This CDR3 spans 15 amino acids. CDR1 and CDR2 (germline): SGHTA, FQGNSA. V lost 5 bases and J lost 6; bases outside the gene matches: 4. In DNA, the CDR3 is TGTGCCAGCAGCCCGGGACTAGCGGGAGCGGATACGCAGTATTTT. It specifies CASSPGLAGADTQYF.

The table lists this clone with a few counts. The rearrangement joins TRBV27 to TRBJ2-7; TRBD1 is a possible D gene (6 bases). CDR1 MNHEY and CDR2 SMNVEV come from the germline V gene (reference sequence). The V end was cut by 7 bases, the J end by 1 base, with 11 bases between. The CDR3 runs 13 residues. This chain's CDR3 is CASMAGASYEQYF. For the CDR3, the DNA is TGTGCCAGCATGGCAGGGGCATCCTACGAGCAGTACTTC.

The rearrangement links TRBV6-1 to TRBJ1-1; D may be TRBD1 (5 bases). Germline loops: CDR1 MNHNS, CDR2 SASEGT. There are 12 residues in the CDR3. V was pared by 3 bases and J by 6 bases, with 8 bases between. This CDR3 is CASSDQGPEAFF. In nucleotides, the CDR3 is TGTGCCAGCAGTGACCAGGGTCCTGAAGCTTTCTTT.

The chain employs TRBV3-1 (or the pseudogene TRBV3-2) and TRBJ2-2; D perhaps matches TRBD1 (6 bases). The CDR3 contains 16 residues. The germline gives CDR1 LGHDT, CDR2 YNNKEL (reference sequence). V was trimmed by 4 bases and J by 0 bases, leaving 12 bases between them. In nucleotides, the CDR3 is TGTGCCAGCAGCCGGCCGGGACATTCGAACACCGGGGAGCTGTTTTTT. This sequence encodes CASSRPGHSNTGELFF.

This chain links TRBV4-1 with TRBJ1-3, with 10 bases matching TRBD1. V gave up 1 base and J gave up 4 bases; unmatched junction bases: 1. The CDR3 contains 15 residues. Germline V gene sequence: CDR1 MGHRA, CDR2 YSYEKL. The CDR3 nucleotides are TGCGCCAGCAGCCAAGGGGGACAGGGGGGAAACACCATATATTTT. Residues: CASSQGGQGGNTIYF.

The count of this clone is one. CDR3 DNA sequence: TGTGCCAGCAGCCAATTTACGACTAGCGGGAGGAGGACAGATACGCAGTATTTT. Protein sequence: CASSQFTTSGRRTDTQYF. The genes are TRBV3-1 (or the pseudogene TRBV3-2) and TRBJ2-3, with TRBD2 matching 13 bases. The ends lost 2 bases at V and 3 bases at J; junction bases unmatched: 8. In germline, CDR1 is LGHDT, CDR2 YNNKEL (reference sequence). The CDR3 is made up of 18 amino acids.

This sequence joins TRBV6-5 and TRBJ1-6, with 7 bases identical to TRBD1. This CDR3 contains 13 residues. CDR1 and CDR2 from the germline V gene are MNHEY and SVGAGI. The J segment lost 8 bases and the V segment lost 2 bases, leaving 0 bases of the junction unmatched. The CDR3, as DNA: TGTGCCAGCAGTTACGGGACAGATTCACCCCTCCACTTT. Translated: CASSYGTDSPLHF.

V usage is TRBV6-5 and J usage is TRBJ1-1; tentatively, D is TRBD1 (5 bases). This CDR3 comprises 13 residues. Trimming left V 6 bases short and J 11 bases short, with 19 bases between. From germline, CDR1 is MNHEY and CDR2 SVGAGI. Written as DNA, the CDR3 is TGTGCCAGCAGCTCGCGGGACGGCCTTGGGGCTTTCTTT. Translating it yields CASSSRDGLGAFF.

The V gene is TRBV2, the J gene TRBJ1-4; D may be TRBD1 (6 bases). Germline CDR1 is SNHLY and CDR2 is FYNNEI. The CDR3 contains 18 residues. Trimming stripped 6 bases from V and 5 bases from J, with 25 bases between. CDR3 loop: CASSPPRGDKLSNEKLFF. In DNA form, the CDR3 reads TGTGCCAGCAGCCCACCGCGGGGGGACAAACTTTCAAATGAAAAACTGTTTTTT. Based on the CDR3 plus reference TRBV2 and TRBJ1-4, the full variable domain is EPEVTQTPSHQVTQMGQEVILRCVPISNHLYFYWYRQILGQKVEFLVSFYNNEISEKSEIFDDQFSVERPDGSNFTLKIRSTKLEDSAMYFCASSPPRGDKLSNEKLFFGSGTQLSVL.

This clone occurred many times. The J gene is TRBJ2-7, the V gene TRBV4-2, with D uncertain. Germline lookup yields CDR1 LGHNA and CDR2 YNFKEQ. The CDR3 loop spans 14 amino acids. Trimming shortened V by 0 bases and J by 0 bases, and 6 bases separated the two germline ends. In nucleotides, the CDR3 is TGTGCCAGCAGCCAAGATAGAAGCTCCTACGAGCAGTACTTC. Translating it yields CASSQDRSSYEQYF.